A selection of T cell receptor beta chains follows, all from one sample in a study. TCRdb re-analysed the RT-PCR reads in MiXCR, keeping a single row per CDR3 protein. This table has about 680,000 distinct CDR3 sequences, 13% to 15% appearing once. Sequenced sample: memory CD4+ T cells from blood. These receptors originate from a female donor in good health, serving as a healthy control. CDR3s include the opening cysteine and the closing phenylalanine or tryptophan. The D gene is left open where the match is weak. Clone size is given for some rows only: seen once, a few or many times, or a class if the clone is expanded.

cdr3_aa: CASSQEGAGRGAKNIQYF
cdr3_nt: TGTGCCAGCAGCCAAGAAGGGGCAGGGCGGGGAGCCAAAAACATTCAGTACTTC
d_call: -
v_call: TRBV3-1
clone_size: -
j_call: TRBJ2-4

cdr3_aa: CASSLPAGRVGADTQYF
cdr3_nt: TGTGCCAGCAGCTTGCCCGCCGGGAGGGTGGGGGCAGATACGCAGTATTTT
d_call: TRBD2
v_call: TRBV7-2
clone_size: many
j_call: TRBJ2-3

cdr3_aa: CASSLGSGRGDTDTQYF
cdr3_nt: TGTGCCAGCAGCTTAGGCTCCGGGAGAGGGGACACAGATACGCAGTATTTT
d_call: -
v_call: TRBV7-2
clone_size: many
j_call: TRBJ2-3

cdr3_aa: CSATGLGDEQFF
cdr3_nt: TGCAGTGCTACAGGCCTAGGTGATGAGCAGTTCTTC
d_call: -
v_call: TRBV20-1
clone_size: -
j_call: TRBJ2-1

cdr3_aa: CASSQLGTGDIQYF
cdr3_nt: TGTGCCAGCAGTCAACTTGGGACAGGAGACATTCAGTACTTC
d_call: TRBD1
v_call: TRBV3-1
clone_size: -
j_call: TRBJ2-4

cdr3_aa: CAISESRGTGAHRDQPQHF
cdr3_nt: TGTGCCATCAGTGAGTCGAGGGGGACAGGGGCCCACCGGGATCAGCCCCAGCATTTT
d_call: TRBD1
v_call: TRBV10-3
clone_size: many
j_call: TRBJ1-5

cdr3_aa: CASSPTGAAYGYTF
cdr3_nt: TGTGCCAGCAGCCCGACAGGGGCGGCCTATGGCTACACCTTC
d_call: TRBD1
v_call: TRBV12-3/TRBV12-4
clone_size: -
j_call: TRBJ1-2

cdr3_aa: CASSQDRLYEQYF
cdr3_nt: TGTGCCAGCAGCCAAGACAGGTTATACGAGCAGTACTTC
d_call: -
v_call: TRBV4-2
clone_size: many
j_call: TRBJ2-7

cdr3_aa: CASSPNPSGKNIQYF
cdr3_nt: TGTGCCAGCAGCCCCAACCCTAGTGGAAAAAACATTCAGTACTTC
d_call: -
v_call: TRBV27
clone_size: once
j_call: TRBJ2-4

cdr3_aa: CASTGQVLAEAFF
cdr3_nt: TGTGCCAGCACAGGACAGGTTTTAGCTGAAGCTTTCTTT
d_call: TRBD1
v_call: TRBV12-3/TRBV12-4
clone_size: -
j_call: TRBJ1-1

cdr3_aa: CASSPPEVGFGEKLFF
cdr3_nt: TGTGCCAGCAGCCCACCCGAGGTGGGGTTTGGTGAAAAACTGTTTTTT
d_call: -
v_call: TRBV7-2
clone_size: few
j_call: TRBJ1-4

cdr3_aa: CASSPPTGAGANVLTF
cdr3_nt: TGTGCCAGCTCACCTCCGACAGGGGCAGGGGCCAACGTCCTGACTTTC
d_call: TRBD1
v_call: TRBV18
clone_size: -
j_call: TRBJ2-6

cdr3_aa: CASDLTVNTGELFF
cdr3_nt: TGTGCCAGCGACCTGACGGTGAACACCGGGGAGCTGTTTTTT
d_call: -
v_call: TRBV7-3
clone_size: -
j_call: TRBJ2-2

cdr3_aa: CASSYRRIVSSNEQFF
cdr3_nt: TGTGCCAGCAGTTATCGGAGGATAGTTTCATCCAATGAGCAGTTCTTC
d_call: -
v_call: TRBV6-2/TRBV6-3
clone_size: -
j_call: TRBJ2-1

cdr3_aa: CSAKIHGGAAYNEQFF
cdr3_nt: TGCAGTGCTAAGATACATGGGGGGGCCGCCTACAATGAGCAGTTCTTC
d_call: -
v_call: TRBV20-1
clone_size: few
j_call: TRBJ2-1

cdr3_aa: CVSSQDVLPRNTIYF
cdr3_nt: TGCGTCAGCAGCCAAGATGTCTTACCGAGAAACACCATATATTTT
d_call: -
v_call: TRBV4-3
clone_size: -
j_call: TRBJ1-3

cdr3_aa: CASSYSGTGPYEQYF
cdr3_nt: TGTGCCAGCAGTTACTCCGGGACAGGACCCTACGAGCAGTACTTC
d_call: TRBD1
v_call: TRBV6-5
clone_size: few
j_call: TRBJ2-7

cdr3_aa: CASSLPLAGVEETQYF
cdr3_nt: TGTGCCAGCAGTTTACCATTAGCGGGAGTAGAAGAGACCCAGTACTTC
d_call: TRBD2
v_call: TRBV27
clone_size: few
j_call: TRBJ2-5

cdr3_aa: CASSYPGRNSPLHF
cdr3_nt: TGTGCCAGCAGCTACCCAGGTCGGAATTCACCCCTCCACTTT
d_call: -
v_call: TRBV5-6
clone_size: few
j_call: TRBJ1-6

cdr3_aa: CASTPTWYNEQFF
cdr3_nt: TGTGCCAGCACTCCGACTTGGTATAATGAGCAGTTCTTC
d_call: -
v_call: TRBV6-1
clone_size: -
j_call: TRBJ2-1

cdr3_aa: CAINPSGSDEQFF
cdr3_nt: TGTGCCATCAACCCTAGCGGGAGCGATGAGCAGTTCTTC
d_call: TRBD2
v_call: TRBV10-3
clone_size: many
j_call: TRBJ2-1

cdr3_aa: CASSPPPVWTGGVQPQHF
cdr3_nt: TGTGCCAGCAGCCCACCACCAGTATGGACAGGGGGGGTTCAGCCCCAGCATTTT
d_call: TRBD1
v_call: TRBV6-6
clone_size: few
j_call: TRBJ1-5

cdr3_aa: CASSYATNRGDYGYTF
cdr3_nt: TGTGCCAGCAGTTACGCTACCAACAGGGGAGACTATGGCTACACCTTC
d_call: TRBD1
v_call: TRBV6-5
clone_size: many
j_call: TRBJ1-2

cdr3_aa: CASTILGGSSTYNSPLHF
cdr3_nt: TGTGCCAGCACTATACTAGGGGGCAGCTCTACCTATAATTCACCCCTCCACTTT
d_call: TRBD1
v_call: TRBV6-6
clone_size: few
j_call: TRBJ1-6

cdr3_aa: CASSLERLAGFNEQFF
cdr3_nt: TGTGCCAGCAGCTTAGAGAGGCTAGCGGGATTCAATGAGCAGTTCTTC
d_call: TRBD2
v_call: TRBV7-8
clone_size: -
j_call: TRBJ2-1

cdr3_aa: CASSQGRRLTYGYTF
cdr3_nt: TGCGCCAGCAGCCAGGGACGGCGGCTGACCTATGGCTACACCTTC
d_call: -
v_call: TRBV4-1
clone_size: few
j_call: TRBJ1-2

cdr3_aa: CASSSTISGSIQGTF
cdr3_nt: TGTGCCAGCTCATCCACCATATCGGGCTCAATACAGGGCACCTTC
d_call: -
v_call: TRBV18
clone_size: -
j_call: TRBJ1-2

cdr3_aa: CASTASGATDTQYF
cdr3_nt: TGCGCCAGCACCGCTAGCGGAGCAACAGATACGCAGTATTTT
d_call: TRBD2
v_call: TRBV10-2
clone_size: many
j_call: TRBJ2-3

cdr3_aa: CATSGGVGNYNEQFF
cdr3_nt: TGTGCCACCAGTGGAGGGGTCGGGAACTACAATGAGCAGTTCTTC
d_call: -
v_call: TRBV24-1
clone_size: -
j_call: TRBJ2-1

cdr3_aa: CASSLTQGTYNEQFF
cdr3_nt: TGTGCCAGCAGCTTAACACAGGGTACCTACAATGAGCAGTTCTTC
d_call: -
v_call: TRBV7-2
clone_size: many
j_call: TRBJ2-1

cdr3_aa: CAWGEQYTGELFF
cdr3_nt: TGTGCCTGGGGTGAGCAGTACACCGGGGAGCTGTTTTTT
d_call: -
v_call: TRBV30
clone_size: -
j_call: TRBJ2-2

cdr3_aa: CASSQDGLAGTDTQYF
cdr3_nt: TGTGCCAGCAGCCAAGATGGCCTAGCGGGCACAGATACGCAGTATTTT
d_call: TRBD2
v_call: TRBV4-2
clone_size: many
j_call: TRBJ2-3

cdr3_aa: CASRPGRRASYEQYF
cdr3_nt: TGTGCCAGCAGACCCGGCCGACGGGCGTCCTACGAGCAGTACTTC
d_call: -
v_call: TRBV6-5
clone_size: few
j_call: TRBJ2-7

cdr3_aa: CSAGGQRGYEQYF
cdr3_nt: TGCAGTGCCGGGGGACAGAGGGGCTACGAGCAGTACTTC
d_call: -
v_call: TRBV20-1
clone_size: -
j_call: TRBJ2-7

cdr3_aa: CSARIGTVVTEAFF
cdr3_nt: TGCAGTGCTAGAATAGGTACAGTGGTCACTGAAGCTTTCTTT
d_call: -
v_call: TRBV20-1
clone_size: few
j_call: TRBJ1-1